The sequence of this T cell receptor beta chain was determined in a study of T cell responses to AZD1222 COVID-19 vaccine. In germline, CDR1 is ENHRY, CDR2 SYGVKD. The CDR3 runs to 12 residues. The V segment lost 9 bases and the J segment 6 bases; nucleotides outside the gene matches: 7. Study results and limitations: The donors showed a predominance of white British ancestry and of females, with possible underestimation of clonal diversity. Targets within unmutated variant regions were reportedly found for nearly half of spike-specific TCRs.

For this clone: Its antigen is undetermined.

Only in-frame clones appear in the TCRdb table, and some are missing; sequencing was by immunoSEQ multiplex PCR. The table includes about 180,000 clones, approximately 91% detected once. J is TRBJ1-2 and V is TRBV10-3; 7 bases match TRBD1. Source: peripheral blood, taken on day 0 of AZD1222 vaccination. This receptor was identified in an adult in good health. Here the CDR3 DNA reads TGTGCCATTGGGGACAGTTTGGATGGCTACACCTTC. Encoded protein: CAIGDSLDGYTF.